This T cell receptor beta chain was identified during a study of shared clonotypes between healthy human individuals. Overall study results and limits: Donor scarcity curtailed the genetic and exposure-history diversity represented herein.

Germline V lookup: CDR1 MDHEN, CDR2 SYDVKM. This CDR3 spans 15 amino acids. V lost 4 bases, J lost 7 bases, and 6 bases stayed unmatched. Comments on this clone: The antigen remains undetermined.

Assay used: immunoSEQ multiplex PCR; TCRdb lists only in-frame clones, some missing. Of hundreds of thousands of clones listed, roughly 79% are singletons. The sequence was collected from a woman aged 40 to 55 in good health. Some clones in this sample may be carry-over from other donors' samples. This chain connects TRBV28 to TRBJ1-5; 11 positions agree with TRBD1. Sequencing was done on a sample of PBMCs. CDR3: CASSSPGQGGQPQHF. In nucleotides, the CDR3 is TGTGCCAGCAGTTCCCCGGGACAGGGGGGGCAGCCCCAGCATTTT.